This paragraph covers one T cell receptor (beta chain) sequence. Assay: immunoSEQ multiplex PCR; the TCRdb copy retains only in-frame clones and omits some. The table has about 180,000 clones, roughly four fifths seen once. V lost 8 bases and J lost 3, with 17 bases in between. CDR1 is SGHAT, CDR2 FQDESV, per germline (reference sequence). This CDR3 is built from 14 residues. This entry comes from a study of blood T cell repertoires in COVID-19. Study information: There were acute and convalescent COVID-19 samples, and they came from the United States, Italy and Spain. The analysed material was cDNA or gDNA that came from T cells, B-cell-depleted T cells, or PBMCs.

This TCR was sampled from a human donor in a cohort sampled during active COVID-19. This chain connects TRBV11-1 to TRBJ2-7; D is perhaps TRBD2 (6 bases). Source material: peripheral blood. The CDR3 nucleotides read TGTGCCAGCGCTAGCCGGGGGTCCTACTACGAGCAGTACTTC. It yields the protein CASASRGSYYEQYF.